This TCR beta chain was retrieved from a study of T cell repertoires and Cas9 in healthy adults. Overall study: Multi-effector potency, cytotoxicity and lineage were assessed in SpCas9-reactive CD4 and CD8 T cells.

Repertoires were generated with immunoSEQ multiplex PCR, while TCRdb's copy carries only in-frame clones and drops some. Here the sample spans fewer than 25,000 clones, 75% to 95% being singletons. The CDR3 runs 15 residues. Trimming took off 1 base at V and 4 bases at J, with 11 bases between the two ends. Germline V lookup: CDR1 SGHTA, CDR2 FQGNSA. Sequenced: CD4+ effector T cells (CD127+, CD25-, CD137-, CD154-) from PBMCs; culture status not recorded. V is TRBV7-2 and J is TRBJ1-5, with D maybe TRBD1 (5 bases). The TCR comes from a human donor in good health. The DNA of the CDR3 is TGTGCCAGCAGCTTAGAGTCGGGACGAAATCAGCCCCAGCATTTT. Encoded protein: CASSLESGRNQPQHF.